The entry below gives a single T cell receptor (beta chain) sequence along with its context. TCRdb itself ran the 5' RACE reads through MiXCR, one entry per CDR3 protein. This sample carries roughly 340,000 distinct CDR3 sequences, more than 15% of them seen once, and the ten largest clones take around 24%. The trim removed 3 bases at V and 3 bases at J, leaving 2 bases unmatched. The CDR3 runs 15 residues. Germline V CDR1 and CDR2: MGHRA, YSYEKL. The entry originates in a study of T-cell memory formation after mild COVID-19. Across the whole study: Across donors, TCR clusters were largely donor specific.

The sample taken for sequencing was PBMCs or a T cell subset sorted from them (not recorded which). The receptor was isolated from a man aged 18 to 35 who had mild COVID-19 (a few samples of this study predate the infection). Cell type and time point are not known. The chain joins TRBV4-1 to TRBJ2-7; 13 bases line up with TRBD2. In nucleotides, the CDR3 is TGCGCCAGCAGCCAGGGGACTAGCGGGGACTACGAGCAGTACTTC. Translation gives CASSQGTSGDYEQYF.